The 15 T cell receptor beta chains below were found in one sample sequenced in a study of blood T cell repertoires in COVID-19. The assay was immunoSEQ multiplex PCR, and TCRdb's table has in-frame clones only and misses some. The table records around 100,000 clones, just under 85% of them present only once. Material: peripheral blood. These receptors were obtained from an elderly woman with active or convalescent COVID-19.

The rearrangement links TRBV11-2 to TRBJ1-1; TRBD1 matches at 7 bases. The CDR3 is 12 amino acids. V trimming: 3 bases; J trimming: 7 bases; junction bases outside the gene matches: 2. In germline, CDR1 is SGHAT, CDR2 FQNNGV. CDR3 DNA sequence: TGTGCCAGCAGCTTTCGGACAGGTGAAGCTTTCTTT. This codes for CASSFRTGEAFF. The whole variable domain, filled in from reference TRBV11-2 and TRBJ1-1, reads EAGVAQSPRYKIIEKRQSVAFWCNPISGHATLYWYQQILGQGPKLLIQFQNNGVVDDSQLPKDRFSAERLKGVDSTLKIQPAKLEDSAVYLCASSFRTGEAFFGQGTRLTVV.

V is TRBV5-1 and J is TRBJ1-6, with 8 positions matching TRBD1. There are 17 residues in the CDR3. From germline, CDR1 is SGHRS and CDR2 YFSETQ. V was clipped by 1 base and J by 6 bases; unmatched bases: 9. The CDR3 sequence is CASSLSLGQGGNSPLHF. The CDR3 coding sequence is TGCGCCAGCAGCTTGTCCCTAGGACAGGGTGGTAATTCACCCCTCCACTTT.

The chain recombines TRBV5-1 with TRBJ2-2, with D possibly being TRBD2 (5 bases). The germline V and J ends were trimmed by 2 bases and 0 bases, with 20 bases remaining between them. This CDR3 is 19 amino acids long. Germline V lookup: CDR1 SGHRS, CDR2 YFSETQ. The CDR3 DNA sequence: TGCGCCAGCAGCTTTGGTTACCTTGGCAGACTAACGAACACCGGGGAGCTGTTTTTT. Translated: CASSFGYLGRLTNTGELFF.

This clone was seen a handful of times. The gene calls are TRBV24-1 and TRBJ2-2; D gene unclear. This CDR3 spans 15 amino acids. Germline CDR1 reads KGHDR; CDR2 reads SFDVKD. Trimming pared 5 bases from V and 2 bases from J, leaving 11 bases between. CDR3 protein: CATSAALPNTGELFF. The DNA for the CDR3 is TGTGCCACCAGTGCAGCGCTACCTAACACCGGGGAGCTGTTTTTT.

The J gene is TRBJ2-1, the V gene TRBV28; TRBD2 matches 11 bases. Per the germline V gene, CDR1 is MDHEN and CDR2 is SYDVKM. The length of the CDR3 is 19 residues. V gave up 4 bases and J gave up 0 bases; unmatched junction bases: 11. CDR3 amino acids: CASSSSASGRWSSYNEQFF. Here the CDR3 DNA reads TGTGCCAGCAGTTCCTCGGCTAGCGGGAGGTGGAGCTCCTACAATGAGCAGTTCTTC.

The sample holds one count of this clone. V usage is TRBV12-3 or TRBV12-4 and J usage is TRBJ2-1, with D perhaps matching TRBD1 (5 bases). V lost 3 bases and J 10 bases, leaving 10 bases between the germline ends. The CDR3 spans 12 residues. The CDR3 region is CASSFRGLEQFF. The CDR3 coding sequence is TGTGCCAGCAGTTTTAGGGGTCTGGAGCAGTTCTTC.

This clone was seen a single time. V and J are TRBV5-1 and TRBJ1-3; D possibly corresponds to TRBD1 (5 bases). Deletions cut 7 bases from V and 2 bases from J, with 10 bases between. The CDR3 loop spans 13 amino acids. CDR1 is SGHRS, CDR2 YFSETQ, per germline. CDR3 sequence: CASRQGTGNTIYF. CDR3 nucleotide sequence: TGCGCCAGCCGGCAGGGCACTGGAAACACCATATATTTT.

The chain links TRBV19 to TRBJ1-2, with D unresolved. V shed 6 bases and J shed 4 bases, with 18 bases lying between them. CDR1 LNHDA and CDR2 SQIVND come from the germline V gene (reference sequence). This CDR3 is 15 amino acids long. The CDR3: CASRPEEAEIYGYTF. In DNA form, the CDR3 reads TGTGCCAGTAGACCCGAAGAAGCGGAGATCTATGGCTACACCTTC.

CDR3 region: CAWSSRAGTGELFF. The CDR3 DNA sequence: TGTGCCTGGAGTTCCAGGGCTGGCACCGGGGAGCTGTTTTTT. This chain uses TRBV30 with TRBJ2-2; possible D gene TRBD1, 5 bases. The CDR3 extends over 14 amino acids. The germline CDR1 and CDR2 sequences are GTSNPN and SVGIG (reference sequence). Deletions cut 2 bases from V and 4 bases from J, with 11 bases between.

J is TRBJ2-1 and V is TRBV6-5; 10 nucleotides agree with TRBD1. This CDR3 comprises 15 residues. V dropped 6 bases and J dropped 2; count of bases not matched to a gene: 4. The V gene's germline CDR1 is MNHEY and CDR2 SVGAGI. The chain's CDR3 is CASRSGTGAYNEQFF. For the CDR3, the DNA is TGTGCCAGCAGGTCCGGGACAGGGGCCTACAATGAGCAGTTCTTC.

The J gene is TRBJ2-2, the V gene TRBV2; D unclear. Germline CDR1 is SNHLY and CDR2 is FYNNEI. The CDR3 is 13 amino acids. The V end lost 8 bases, the J end lost 1 base, and 8 bases lay between the germline ends. The CDR3: CASCGENTGELFF. CDR3 in DNA: TGTGCCAGCTGCGGTGAGAACACCGGGGAGCTGTTTTTT. The complete variable domain, with remaining parts taken from reference TRBV2 and TRBJ2-2, reads EPEVTQTPSHQVTQMGQEVILRCVPISNHLYFYWYRQILGQKVEFLVSFYNNEISEKSEIFDDQFSVERPDGSNFTLKIRSTKLEDSAMYFCASCGENTGELFFGEGSRLTVL.

As to this clone: At one end, the junction sequence differs from germline, possibly due to a read error. The chain links TRBV28 to TRBJ1-5, with 10 bases matching TRBD1. This CDR3 contains 15 residues. Germline CDR1 is MDHEN and CDR2 is SYDVKM. The CDR3 DNA is TGTGCCAGCAGTTTAATAGGGACAGGGGCCACTATCCGGAATTTT. Protein product: CASSLIGTGATIRNF.

The rearrangement links TRBV19 to TRBJ1-6; D gene uncertain. This CDR3 region has 16 residues. V gave up 1 base and J gave up 0 bases, with 7 bases separating them. CDR1 is LNHDA, CDR2 SQIVND, per germline (reference sequence). CDR3 bases: TGTGCCAGTAGTATAGGGGAGAGCTCCTATAATTCACCCCTCCACTTT. Residues: CASSIGESSYNSPLHF.

The chain carries TRBV29-1 and TRBJ2-7, with D maybe TRBD1 (6 bases). Per germline, CDR1 SQVTM and CDR2 ANQGSEA. The CDR3 covers 11 residues. Deletions cut 5 bases from V and 4 bases from J, with 9 bases between. The CDR3: CSVSRGYEQYF. The CDR3 region has the DNA TGCAGCGTTAGCAGGGGATACGAGCAGTACTTC.

The chain employs TRBV5-1 and TRBJ2-3; D is unresolved. The CDR3 totals 13 residues. The V gene's germline CDR1 is SGHRS and CDR2 YFSETQ. Deletions cut 0 bases from V and 6 bases from J, with 8 bases between. CDR3 amino acids: CASSLDPRDTQYF. The CDR3 coding sequence is TGCGCCAGCAGCTTGGATCCGAGGGATACGCAGTATTTT.